The sequence of this T cell receptor (beta chain) was determined in a study of response to subunit inactivated influenza vaccine. Trimming left V 0 bases short and J 2 bases short, with 6 bases between. From germline, CDR1 is DFQATT and CDR2 SNEGSKA (reference sequence). The CDR3 runs 13 residues. TCRdb called the RT-PCR reads again in MiXCR, with one record for every CDR3 protein. The sample has more than 550,000 distinct CDR3 sequences; around 11% are singletons. This clonotype came up a few times. These data were likewise used in another study, on T cells expressing NK-cell markers. That report adds: Making the TCR beta cDNA relied on 5'RACE template switching with UMIs. Sorted CD3+CD56+NKG2C+, CD3+CD56+NKG2C- and CD3+CD56-NKG2C+ T cells supplied TCR beta repertoires. The dominant NKG2C+ clonotypes represented about 1.0-7.0% of CD8+ T cells in about six donors. Topping the CD3+CD56-NKG2C+ fraction as well were these clonotypes, in a handful of donors. It was still unclear whether expanded NKG2C+ T cell clones were HCMV specific.

This chain joins TRBV20-1 and TRBJ2-3; D gene ambiguous. The sample consisted of PBMCs from blood, taken on the day of vaccination. The receptor comes from a man aged 45-65 years who received an inactivated influenza vaccine. DNA of the CDR3: TGCAGTGCTAGAGAGGGCCTCACAGATACGCAGTATTTT. Translated, it gives CSAREGLTDTQYF.